These 20 T cell receptor beta chains were all obtained from the same sample, sequenced in a study of blood T cells in healthy people across ages. Using a J-beta primer mix together with a sample-barcoded 5' primer, a second PCR was run for about 7 to 12 cycles. From the 5' RACE reads, TCRdb called clonotypes with MiXCR, one entry per CDR3 protein. The table lists approximately 810,000 distinct CDR3 sequences, under 30% of them singletons. Material for sequencing was blood. The source of these receptors is a woman of 80 years or more in good health.

This clonotype showed up many times. The gene calls are TRBV7-9 and TRBJ1-6; D ambiguous. This CDR3 is 16 amino acids long. Deletions cut 4 bases from V and 0 bases from J, with 10 bases between. Germline V gene data show CDR1 as SEHNR and CDR2 as FQNEAQ (reference sequence). Written as DNA, the CDR3 is TGTGCCAGCAGCTCTACAAAAAGCTCCTATAATTCACCCCTCCACTTT. Residues: CASSSTKSSYNSPLHF. The complete variable domain, with remaining parts taken from reference TRBV7-9 and TRBJ1-6, reads DTGVSQNPRHKITKRGQNVTFRCDPISEHNRLYWYRQTLGQGPEFLTYFQNEAQLEKSRLLSDRFSAERPKGSFSTLEIQRTEQGDSAMYLCASSSTKSSYNSPLHFGNGTRLTVT.

This sequence joins TRBV6-1 and TRBJ1-5, with D uncertain. Trimming shortened V by 2 bases and J by 5 bases, and 7 bases separated the two germline ends. The CDR3 has 13 amino acids. From germline, CDR1 is MNHNS and CDR2 SASEGT. This chain's CDR3 is CASSESGYQPQHF. The CDR3 DNA reads as TGTGCCAGCAGTGAATCAGGTTATCAGCCCCAGCATTTT.

In this sample, this clonotype turned up a few times. V usage is TRBV27 and J usage is TRBJ2-2, with 11 bases fitting TRBD2. This CDR3 has 17 residues. V shed 6 bases, J shed 0 bases, and the junction held 6 bases outside the gene matches. Germline V lookup: CDR1 MNHEY, CDR2 SMNVEV (reference sequence). CDR3 nucleotides: TGTGCCAGCAGCCCCAGACTAGCGGGGCCGAACACCGGGGAGCTGTTTTTT. Translating gives CASSPRLAGPNTGELFF.

At least ten counts were recorded for this clonotype. Here the CDR3 DNA reads TGTGCCAGCAGTTTAGGTGGATTGGGCTACACCTTC. Translated, it gives CASSLGGLGYTF. V and J are TRBV12-3 or TRBV12-4 and TRBJ1-2, with unresolved D. The V gene lost 1 base and the J gene lost 8 bases, with 8 bases spanning the gap. There are 12 residues in the CDR3.

This sequence joins TRBV3-1 and TRBJ1-1; possible D gene TRBD1, 5 bases. Trimming removed 3 bases from V and 3 bases from J, with 8 bases in between. From germline, CDR1 is LGHDT and CDR2 YNNKEL (reference sequence). The CDR3 sequence is 13 residues long. The CDR3 region is CASSQGRDTEAFF. In nucleotides, the CDR3 is TGTGCCAGCAGCCAGGGCAGGGACACTGAAGCTTTCTTT.

This clonotype has only a few counts. This chain joins TRBV20-1 and TRBJ1-4, with a possible D match to TRBD1 (5 bases). V shed 1 base and J shed 8 bases, with 14 bases lying between them. This CDR3 contains 14 residues. CDR1 DFQATT and CDR2 SNEGSKA come from the germline V gene (reference sequence). The CDR3 DNA is TGCAGTGCTAGAGGAGGCAGGGTTAGAGAAAAACTGTTTTTT. Its translation: CSARGGRVREKLFF.

This clonotype occurred many times. This chain links TRBV12-3 or TRBV12-4 with TRBJ1-2, with a tentative D call TRBD1 (5 bases). CDR3 length: 14 amino acids. Trimming took off 5 bases at V and 7 bases at J, with 17 bases between the two ends. The DNA of the CDR3 is TGTGCCAGCAGTCGCAAGGGACTGTTTGCTGGCTACACCTTC. As protein: CASSRKGLFAGYTF.

This clonotype occurred many times. CDR3 nucleotide sequence: TGTGCCAGCACTTCCTGGGACTCTGGGGCCAACGTCCTGACTTTC. Translated, it gives CASTSWDSGANVLTF. This chain joins TRBV28 and TRBJ2-6; D is uncertain. V gave up 7 bases and J gave up 0 bases, with 10 bases separating them. The germline V gene encodes CDR1 MDHEN and CDR2 SYDVKM. The CDR3 runs 15 residues.

The table lists this clonotype with a count of one. A much larger clone differs by one base, so this may be a read error. For the CDR3, the DNA is TGTGCCACCAGCAGAGGGTGGGAAGAGACCCAGTTCTTC. Translation gives CATSRGWEETQFF. The V gene is TRBV15, the J gene TRBJ2-1; D uncertain. The ends were cut back, 1 base at V and 13 bases at J, with 14 bases in the middle. CDR3 length equals 13 residues. Germline CDR1 reads LNHNV; CDR2 reads YYDKDF (reference sequence).

This clonotype was seen repeatedly, ten times or more. This rearrangement joins TRBV29-1 to TRBJ2-5, with D perhaps matching TRBD1 or TRBD2 (6 bases each). The CDR3 runs to 12 residues. Looked up from germline, CDR1 is SQVTM and CDR2 is ANQGSEA. V was clipped by 8 bases and J by 5 bases, with 15 bases between them. The CDR3 coding sequence is TGCAGCTCCACATCCGGGGGCGAGACCCAGTACTTC. As protein: CSSTSGGETQYF.

This clonotype came up many times. This sequence joins TRBV5-1 and TRBJ2-5; no reliable D call. The CDR3 has 12 residues. Germline V gene sequence: CDR1 SGHRS, CDR2 YFSETQ. V lost 5 bases and J lost 3, with 8 bases in between. The CDR3 DNA is TGCGCCAGCAGGGCCAAAGAAGAGACCCAGTACTTC. Translation gives CASRAKEETQYF.

Worth noting for this clonotype: A much larger clone differs by one base, so this may be a read error. The chain links TRBV20-1 to TRBJ2-3; TRBD2 agrees at 7 bases. Germline V CDR1 and CDR2: DFQATT, SNEGSKA (reference sequence). V gave up 0 bases and J gave up 4 bases; unmatched junction bases: 10. CDR3 length: 16 amino acids. Here the CDR3 DNA reads TGCAGTGCTAGAGATTTGACCGGGGGGAGCGCAGATACGCAGTATTTT. Residues: CSARDLTGGSADTQYF.

In regard to this clonotype: A much larger clonotype is one base distant, so this may be a read error. The chain is built from TRBV5-1 and TRBJ2-1; 13 nucleotides agree with TRBD2. The junction had 7 bases not matched to a gene; V was cut back by 4 bases and J by 0 bases. Per the germline V gene, CDR1 is SGHRS and CDR2 is YFSETQ. This CDR3 region has 18 residues. In DNA form, the CDR3 reads TGCGCCAGCAGCCTTGGACTAGCGGGGGCCTACTCCTACAATGAGCAGTTCTTC. Translated, it gives CASSLGLAGAYSYNEQFF.

This clonotype was picked up a small number of times. The chain uses TRBV28 and TRBJ2-5; the D is unclear. V was trimmed by 6 bases and J by 1 base, leaving 12 bases between them. Per the germline V gene, CDR1 is MDHEN and CDR2 is SYDVKM. This CDR3 contains 14 residues. The CDR3, as DNA: TGTGCCAGCAGCCCTAGACGGATCCAAGAGACCCAGTACTTC. This sequence encodes CASSPRRIQETQYF.

This clonotype has just a few counts. The chain uses TRBV20-1 and TRBJ2-2; TRBD1 is a possible D gene (6 bases). The V end lost 4 bases, the J end lost 0 bases, and 12 bases lay between the germline ends. Germline-derived CDR1 and CDR2 are DFQATT and SNEGSKA (reference sequence). There are 15 residues in the CDR3. CDR3 DNA: TGCAGTGCTACCCCCGGGACAACGAACACCGGGGAGCTGTTTTTT. Its translation is CSATPGTTNTGELFF.

This chain connects TRBV30 to TRBJ2-1; 7 bases map to TRBD1. Germline values: CDR1 GTSNPN, CDR2 SVGIG (reference sequence). Losses at the gene ends were 2 bases for V and 0 bases for J; bases not matched to a gene: 4. The CDR3 runs to 15 residues. The CDR3 region has the DNA TGTGCCTGGAGTTGGGACAGATTCTCCTACAATGAGCAGTTCTTC. Protein sequence: CAWSWDRFSYNEQFF.

This clonotype was observed many times. The chain joins TRBV4-3 to TRBJ2-7; D unclear. This CDR3 contains 16 residues. V lost 0 bases to trimming and J lost 0 bases, with 12 bases between them. From germline, CDR1 is LGHNA and CDR2 YSLEER. CDR3 in amino acids: CASSQEIGGGSYEQYF. In nucleotides, the CDR3 is TGCGCCAGCAGCCAAGAAATCGGTGGCGGCTCCTACGAGCAGTACTTC.

This clonotype occurred many times. The gene calls are TRBV6-5 and TRBJ2-7, with 10 positions matching TRBD1. V trimming: 3 bases; J trimming: 4 bases; junction bases outside the gene matches: 3. The CDR3 runs 14 residues. The germline V gene has CDR1 MNHEY and CDR2 SVGAGI. This CDR3 reads CASSYRDRGYEQYF. In nucleotides, the CDR3 is TGTGCCAGCAGTTATCGGGACAGGGGATACGAGCAGTACTTC.

The J gene is TRBJ1-5, the V gene TRBV2; D may be TRBD1 (5 bases). Per the germline V gene, CDR1 is SNHLY and CDR2 is FYNNEI. The CDR3 totals 14 residues. V was shortened by 3 bases and J by 5 bases, with 11 bases between the two germline ends. The CDR3 DNA sequence: TGTGCCAGCAGTGAGCAGGGCGGCGATCAGCCCCAGCATTTT. Translation gives CASSEQGGDQPQHF.

This clonotype appeared a few times. This chain joins TRBV6-2 or TRBV6-3 and TRBJ2-4; no firm D call. CDR1 is MNHEY and CDR2 is SVGEGT in the germline V gene. The CDR3 covers 14 residues. V gave up 8 bases and J gave up 3 bases, with 14 bases separating them. As DNA, the CDR3 is TGTGCCAGCGTTTATTCGGGCAGCAAAAACATTCAGTACTTC. Translation: CASVYSGSKNIQYF.